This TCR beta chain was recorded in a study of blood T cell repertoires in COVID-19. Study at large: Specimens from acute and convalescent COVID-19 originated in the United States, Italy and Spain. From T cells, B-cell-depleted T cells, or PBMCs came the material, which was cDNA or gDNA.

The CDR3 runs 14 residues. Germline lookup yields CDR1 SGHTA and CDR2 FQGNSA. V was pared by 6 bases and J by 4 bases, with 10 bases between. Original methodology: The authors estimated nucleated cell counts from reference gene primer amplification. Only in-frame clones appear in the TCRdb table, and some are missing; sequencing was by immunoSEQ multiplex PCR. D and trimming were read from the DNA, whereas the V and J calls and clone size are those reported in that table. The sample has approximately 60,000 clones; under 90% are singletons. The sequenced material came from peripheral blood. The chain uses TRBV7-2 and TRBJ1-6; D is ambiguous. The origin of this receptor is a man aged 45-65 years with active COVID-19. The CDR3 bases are TGTGCCAGCAGTCAGCAGCGATATAATTCACCCCTCCACTTT. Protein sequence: CASSQQRYNSPLHF. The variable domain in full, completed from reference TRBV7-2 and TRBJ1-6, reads GAGVSQSPSNKVTEKGKDVELRCDPISGHTALYWYRQSLGQGLEFLIYFQGNSAPDKSGLPSDRFSAERTGGSVSTLTIQRTQQEDSAVYLCASSQQRYNSPLHFGNGTRLTVT.